Following are 30 T cell receptor beta chains from one sample sequenced in a study of shared clonotypes between healthy human individuals. The naive CD8 population came from CD45RO-negative cells selected for CCR7, without terminally differentiated effector memory CD45RA+ cells. Using immunoSEQ multiplex PCR, the repertoire was profiled, and TCRdb retains in-frame clones only, with some absent. The repertoire holds about 2 million clones, with about 95% as singletons. The material sequenced was naive CD8+ T cells sorted from blood. These receptors were taken from a man in his late teens or twenties in good health.

A remark on this clone: The sample has other DNA sequences that encode this CDR3 too. V gene TRBV28 combines with J gene TRBJ1-1; D gene unclear. Between the trimmed V and J ends, which lost 5 bases and 4 bases, there was a span of 11 bases. This CDR3 has 13 amino acids. CDR1 MDHEN and CDR2 SYDVKM come from the germline V gene. The CDR3 protein is CASSPIGSTEAFF. The CDR3, as DNA: TGTGCCAGCAGTCCAATAGGTAGCACTGAAGCTTTCTTT. Complete variable domain (other parts from reference TRBV28 and TRBJ1-1): DVKVTQSSRYLVKRTGEKVFLECVQDMDHENMFWYRQDPGLGLRLIYFSYDVKMKEKGDIPEGYSVSREKKERFSLILESASTNQTSMYLCASSPIGSTEAFFGQGTRLTVV.

About this clone itself: At the DNA level, this CDR3 is encoded by other sequences in the same sample as well. V usage is TRBV27 and J usage is TRBJ1-1; possible D gene TRBD1, 5 bases. The V gene's germline CDR1 is MNHEY and CDR2 SMNVEV (reference sequence). V was shortened by 2 bases and J by 1 base, with 8 bases between the two germline ends. The CDR3 is made up of 14 amino acids. The CDR3 DNA sequence: TGTGCCAGCAGTTTAGGGGCTGGGAACACTGAAGCTTTCTTT. Translated, it gives CASSLGAGNTEAFF.

The V gene is TRBV6-1, the J gene TRBJ1-2, with D possibly being TRBD1 (5 bases). The length of the CDR3 is 15 residues. V shed 1 base and J shed 6 bases, with 15 bases lying between them. Germline values: CDR1 MNHNS, CDR2 SASEGT. The CDR3: CASSEGAGPLNGYTF. The CDR3 coding sequence is TGTGCCAGCAGTGAAGGGGCAGGGCCATTAAATGGCTACACCTTC.

This CDR3 is CASSPRDREDNEQFF. CDR3 nucleotide sequence: TGTGCCAGCTCACCGCGGGACAGAGAAGACAATGAGCAGTTCTTC. The rearrangement uses TRBV18 and TRBJ2-1; the D gene is possibly TRBD1 (7 bases). Trimming stripped 3 bases from V and 5 bases from J, with 14 bases between. The CDR3 is made up of 15 amino acids. The germline CDR1 and CDR2 sequences are KGHSH and LQKENI. The full variable domain, completed using reference TRBV18 and TRBJ2-1, is NAGVMQNPRHLVRRRGQEARLRCSPMKGHSHVYWYRQLPEEGLKFMVYLQKENIIDESGMPKERFSAEFPKEGPSILRIQQVVRGDSAAYFCASSPRDREDNEQFFGPGTRLTVL.

This chain connects TRBV10-1 to TRBJ2-3; TRBD1 is a possible D gene (5 bases). The CDR3 extends over 15 amino acids. Germline CDR1 reads WNHNN; CDR2 reads SYGVQD (reference sequence). V lost 3 bases, J lost 0 bases, and 10 bases lay in between. CDR3 sequence: CASSDADTSTDTQYF. The CDR3 DNA is TGCGCCAGCAGTGACGCGGACACTAGCACAGATACGCAGTATTTT.

The chain couples TRBV4-1 to TRBJ2-7, with a tentative D call TRBD2 (6 bases). The germline gives CDR1 MGHRA, CDR2 YSYEKL. The CDR3 is made up of 18 amino acids. Between the trimmed V and J ends, which lost 1 base and 0 bases, there was a span of 19 bases. The CDR3 region is CASSQGEVRAGLSYEQYF. The CDR3 region has the DNA TGCGCCAGCAGCCAAGGAGAGGTGCGGGCGGGACTCTCCTACGAGCAGTACTTC.

The chain combines TRBV2 with TRBJ2-7; possible D gene TRBD2, 5 bases. This CDR3 has 14 residues. From germline, CDR1 is SNHLY and CDR2 FYNNEI. Trimming removed 5 bases from V and 3 bases from J, with 14 bases in between. The CDR3 protein is CASSPPSGSYEQYF. DNA for the CDR3: TGTGCCAGCAGTCCTCCCAGCGGAAGCTACGAGCAGTACTTC.

The chain is built from TRBV29-1 and TRBJ1-1, with D perhaps TRBD1 (5 bases). Germline loops: CDR1 SQVTM, CDR2 ANQGSEA. The CDR3 length is 13 residues. V dropped 8 bases and J dropped 4 bases, with 17 bases sitting between them. This chain's CDR3 is CSIPRGWGTEAFF. CDR3 coding DNA: TGCAGCATCCCTCGGGGGTGGGGCACTGAAGCTTTCTTT.

The genes are TRBV14 and TRBJ2-7, with TRBD1 matching over 11 bases. This CDR3 contains 17 residues. After removal of 3 bases from V and 7 bases from J, the junction contained 14 bases not matched to a gene. Germline assignment: CDR1 SGHDN and CDR2 FVKESK. As DNA, the CDR3 is TGTGCCAGCAGCCACGCACGCTTCGGGACAGGGGGTGGGGAGCAGTACTTC. Amino acid sequence: CASSHARFGTGGGEQYF.

The chain is built from TRBV9 and TRBJ1-1, with 7 bases fitting TRBD1. Germline CDR1 and CDR2: SGDLS and YYNGEE. V lost 4 bases and J lost 5; bases outside the gene matches: 8. The CDR3 has 14 amino acids. CDR3 loop: CASSPRTGTTEAFF. Written as DNA, the CDR3 is TGTGCCAGCAGCCCCCGGACAGGAACGACTGAAGCTTTCTTT.

In regard to this clone: This specimen includes other DNA sequences encoding the same CDR3. The rearrangement uses TRBV29-1 and TRBJ2-5; no reliable D call. The CDR3 runs 10 residues. V was cut by 5 bases and J by 0 bases, with 1 base left in between. From germline, CDR1 is SQVTM and CDR2 ANQGSEA. The DNA of the CDR3 is TGCAGCGTTTACCAAGAGACCCAGTACTTC. Translating it yields CSVYQETQYF.

The chain links TRBV5-1 to TRBJ1-1; D remains ambiguous. This CDR3 contains 14 residues. Trimming removed 5 bases at V and 3 bases at J, with 14 bases between. CDR1 and CDR2 from the germline V gene are SGHRS and YFSETQ. CDR3 loop: CASRTEPTYTEAFF. The CDR3 DNA is TGCGCCAGCAGGACCGAACCGACATACACTGAAGCTTTCTTT.

Of note for this clone: Different DNA sequences within this sample yield the same CDR3. This chain uses TRBV6-1 with TRBJ2-7, with 8 bases aligning to TRBD1. The V and J ends lost 5 bases and 3 bases, in that order; junction bases with no gene match: 6. Germline assignment: CDR1 MNHNS and CDR2 SASEGT. The CDR3 runs to 14 residues. The CDR3 DNA reads as TGTGCCAGCAGTCCAGGACAGGGTTTCTACGAGCAGTACTTC. Translated: CASSPGQGFYEQYF.

This chain joins TRBV5-4 and TRBJ2-7, with 14 bases matching TRBD2. Germline V gives CDR1 SGHNT, CDR2 YYREEE (reference sequence). The CDR3 is 16 amino acids. The J segment lost 5 bases and the V segment lost 3 bases, leaving 7 bases of the junction unmatched. In nucleotides, the CDR3 is TGTGCCAGCAGCTACGGGACTAGCGGGAGAGTCAACGAGCAGTACTTC. This gives the protein CASSYGTSGRVNEQYF.

The gene calls are TRBV5-6 and TRBJ1-3; D gene ambiguous. From germline, CDR1 is SGHDT and CDR2 YYEEEE. The CDR3 runs 18 residues. Trimming took off 4 bases at V and 0 bases at J, with 20 bases between the two ends. CDR3 DNA: TGTGCCAGCAGCCAGGATTTAAACACGGAACGCTCTGGAAACACCATATATTTT. This translates into CASSQDLNTERSGNTIYF. Supplemented by reference TRBV5-6 and TRBJ1-3, the full variable domain reads DAGVTQSPTHLIKTRGQQVTLRCSPKSGHDTVSWYQQALGQGPQFIFQYYEEEERQRGNFPDRFSGHQFPNYSSELNVNALLLGDSALYLCASSQDLNTERSGNTIYFGEGSWLTVV.

V usage is TRBV4-3 and J usage is TRBJ2-3, with D possibly matching TRBD2 (6 bases). V lost 0 bases and J lost 2, with 18 bases in between. CDR3 size: 18 residues. Germline assignment: CDR1 LGHNA and CDR2 YSLEER. This CDR3 is CASSQDSYERGLTDTQYF. The CDR3, as DNA: TGCGCCAGCAGCCAAGATAGTTATGAGAGGGGACTCACAGATACGCAGTATTTT.

V gene TRBV6-6 combines with J gene TRBJ1-1; no firm D call. The germline gives CDR1 MNHNY, CDR2 SVGAGI (reference sequence). The CDR3 length is 15 residues. Trimming removed 0 bases at V and 3 bases at J, with 11 bases between. The CDR3 reads CASSYSGFWDTEAFF. The DNA for the CDR3 is TGTGCCAGCAGTTACTCCGGGTTCTGGGACACTGAAGCTTTCTTT.

This sequence joins TRBV5-6 and TRBJ2-2; no definite D call. Germline values: CDR1 SGHDT, CDR2 YYEEEE. V was pared by 2 bases and J by 3 bases, with 5 bases between. The CDR3 runs 13 residues. The CDR3 here is CASSFADTGELFF. The CDR3 nucleotides are TGTGCCAGCAGCTTCGCGGACACCGGGGAGCTGTTTTTT.

The rearrangement joins TRBV25-1 to TRBJ1-4, with D possibly being TRBD1 (5 bases). Looked up from germline, CDR1 is MGHDK and CDR2 is SYGVNS. The CDR3 totals 16 residues. Trimming removed 4 bases at V and 6 bases at J, with 18 bases between. The CDR3 here is CASSVLTWGLDEKLFF. In DNA, the CDR3 is TGTGCCAGCAGTGTCTTAACCTGGGGGTTGGATGAAAAACTGTTTTTT.

This chain connects TRBV7-9 to TRBJ2-7; maybe TRBD1 (6 bases). Trimming shortened V by 5 bases and J by 2 bases, and 13 bases separated the two germline ends. The CDR3 has 14 residues. The germline V gene has CDR1 SEHNR and CDR2 FQNEAQ (reference sequence). The CDR3 loop reads CASSRWTEAYEQYF. For the CDR3, the DNA is TGTGCCAGCAGCCGTTGGACAGAAGCCTACGAGCAGTACTTC.

The chain carries TRBV7-9 and TRBJ1-1; D is ambiguous. Trimming pared 1 base from V and 5 bases from J, leaving 8 bases between. The CDR3 runs to 13 residues. The germline V gene encodes CDR1 SEHNR and CDR2 FQNEAQ (reference sequence). The CDR3 sequence is CASSLGASTEAFF. CDR3 bases: TGTGCCAGCAGCTTAGGGGCGTCTACTGAAGCTTTCTTT.

This chain connects TRBV5-5 to TRBJ2-7; the match to TRBD2 covers 12 bases. V was pared by 4 bases and J by 3 bases, with 2 bases of the junction left unmatched. The CDR3 has 14 residues. Germline CDR1 and CDR2: SGHKS and YYEKEE (reference sequence). The CDR3: CASSVTSGGYEQYF. CDR3 DNA: TGTGCCAGCAGCGTGACTAGCGGGGGCTACGAGCAGTACTTC.

V is TRBV9 and J is TRBJ1-4; D may be TRBD1 (6 bases). The CDR3 contains 15 residues. Trimming left V 3 bases short and J 8 bases short, with 17 bases between. Germline lookup yields CDR1 SGDLS and CDR2 YYNGEE. CDR3 loop: CASSAFGGAGEKLFF. CDR3 bases: TGTGCCAGCAGCGCCTTCGGGGGGGCTGGGGAAAAACTGTTTTTT.

This chain joins TRBV4-1 and TRBJ2-7; 8 bases fit TRBD2. The CDR3 extends over 17 amino acids. Germline lookup yields CDR1 MGHRA and CDR2 YSYEKL. Trimming removed 1 base from V and 2 bases from J; junction bases left unmatched: 10. The CDR3 is CASSQGASGFMPYEQYF. The CDR3 coding sequence is TGCGCCAGCAGCCAAGGGGCTAGCGGGTTTATGCCCTACGAGCAGTACTTC.

V gene TRBV25-1 combines with J gene TRBJ1-2; TRBD1 agrees at 11 bases. Germline V gene data show CDR1 as MGHDK and CDR2 as SYGVNS. The CDR3 is 17 amino acids. V was pared by 0 bases and J by 7 bases, with 10 bases of the junction left unmatched. CDR3 amino acids: CASSEYGTGGPFSGYTF. CDR3 DNA sequence: TGTGCCAGCAGTGAATATGGGACAGGGGGGCCTTTCTCTGGCTACACCTTC.

The rearrangement links TRBV5-6 to TRBJ2-1, with D possibly being TRBD1 or TRBD2 (8 bases each). CDR1 is SGHDT, CDR2 YYEEEE, per germline. CDR3 length equals 19 residues. Trimming took 4 bases from V and 4 from J, leaving 27 bases between them. The CDR3 region is CASSQLTGDTSGSYNEQFF. DNA for the CDR3: TGTGCCAGCAGCCAGCTGACAGGGGATACCAGCGGGAGTTACAATGAGCAGTTCTTC.

The rearrangement uses TRBV9 and TRBJ2-3; TRBD2 matches at 11 bases. V dropped 0 bases and J dropped 1; count of bases not matched to a gene: 7. The germline gives CDR1 SGDLS, CDR2 YYNGEE. There are 18 residues in the CDR3. The CDR3 DNA follows: TGTGCCAGCAGCGTAGAGGCCCTACTAGCGGGAGGCACAGATACGCAGTATTTT. This sequence encodes CASSVEALLAGGTDTQYF.

J is TRBJ2-7 and V is TRBV5-4; D is uncertain. Germline V lookup: CDR1 SGHNT, CDR2 YYREEE (reference sequence). Trimming cost V 1 base and J 0 bases, with 8 bases left between them. The length of the CDR3 is 14 residues. CDR3 loop: CASSLMGNSYEQYF. The DNA of the CDR3 is TGTGCCAGCAGCTTGATGGGGAACTCCTACGAGCAGTACTTC. Variable domain in full (rest from reference TRBV5-4 and TRBJ2-7): ETGVTQSPTHLIKTRGQQVTLRCSSQSGHNTVSWYQQALGQGPQFIFQYYREEENGRGNFPPRFSGLQFPNYSSELNVNALELDDSALYLCASSLMGNSYEQYFGPGTRLTVT.

The V gene is TRBV4-3, the J gene TRBJ2-7; 8 nucleotides agree with TRBD1. After removal of 0 bases from V and 3 bases from J, the junction contained 1 base not matched to a gene. The CDR3 is 14 residues long. Germline V gives CDR1 LGHNA, CDR2 YSLEER. Written as DNA, the CDR3 is TGCGCCAGCAGCCAAGAAGGACAGGGCTACGAGCAGTACTTC. Amino acid sequence: CASSQEGQGYEQYF.

The J gene is TRBJ2-3, the V gene TRBV29-1; TRBD2 is a possible D gene (6 bases). Trimming took 4 bases from V and 0 from J, leaving 11 bases between them. From germline, CDR1 is SQVTM and CDR2 ANQGSEA. The CDR3 is 14 amino acids. This CDR3 is CSVVGLISTDTQYF. In nucleotides, the CDR3 is TGCAGCGTTGTGGGACTTATTAGCACAGATACGCAGTATTTT.